These 19 T cell receptor beta chains came from one sample sequenced in a study of T cells after yellow fever vaccination. Each CDR3 protein is one row after TCRdb ran MiXCR on the 5' RACE reads. The sample carries around 310,000 distinct CDR3 sequences, more than 3% recorded once. The sequencing used PBMCs, collected on the day of the yellow fever booster vaccination. These receptors all stem from a man between 18 and 35 years old who received the YFV17D yellow fever vaccine.

This clonotype has ten or more counts. The chain employs TRBV7-2 and TRBJ2-4; 12 nucleotides align to TRBD2. Germline assignment: CDR1 SGHTA and CDR2 FQGNSA. This CDR3 spans 16 amino acids. The V gene end was trimmed by 5 bases and the J gene end by 1 base; junction bases not matched to a gene: 3. The chain's CDR3 is CASSPGLAGAKNIQYF. The DNA for the CDR3 is TGTGCCAGCAGCCCCGGACTAGCGGGGGCCAAAAACATTCAGTACTTC.

This clonotype appeared many times. The chain combines TRBV2 with TRBJ1-1, with D possibly being TRBD1 (5 bases). The CDR3 length is 14 residues. Trimming pared 7 bases from V and 0 bases from J, leaving 12 bases between. Germline V gene data show CDR1 as SNHLY and CDR2 as FYNNEI. The CDR3 region is CASKIDRLNTEAFF. In DNA form, the CDR3 reads TGTGCCAGCAAAATCGACAGATTGAACACTGAAGCTTTCTTT.

The table lists this clonotype with many counts. The J gene is TRBJ2-3, the V gene TRBV5-6; D unresolved. Trimming removed 0 bases from V and 2 bases from J, with 4 bases in between. CDR1 is SGHDT and CDR2 is YYEEEE in the germline V gene. The CDR3 covers 13 residues. The CDR3 nucleotides are TGTGCCAGCAGCTTGGGACACACAGATACGCAGTATTTT. This gives the protein CASSLGHTDTQYF. Looking up the rest from reference TRBV5-6 and TRBJ2-3 gives the full variable domain: DAGVTQSPTHLIKTRGQQVTLRCSPKSGHDTVSWYQQALGQGPQFIFQYYEEEERQRGNFPDRFSGHQFPNYSSELNVNALLLGDSALYLCASSLGHTDTQYFGPGTRLTVL.

This clonotype was observed a few times. V gene TRBV5-1 combines with J gene TRBJ2-2; TRBD1 aligns across 9 bases. The germline V gene has CDR1 SGHRS and CDR2 YFSETQ. This CDR3 has 15 residues. Trimming removed 3 bases from V and 6 bases from J; junction bases left unmatched: 6. In DNA, the CDR3 is TGCGCCAGCAGCTCACAGGGGGCGCGGGCCGGGGAGCTGTTTTTT. Translated, it gives CASSSQGARAGELFF.

This clonotype was counted only a few times. The V and J genes are TRBV7-9 and TRBJ2-7; 8 nucleotides line up with TRBD2. V gave up 1 base and J gave up 2 bases; unmatched junction bases: 4. Germline V lookup: CDR1 SEHNR, CDR2 FQNEAQ (reference sequence). The CDR3 is 15 amino acids. CDR3 residues: CASSLVGSGAYEQYF. CDR3 bases: TGTGCCAGCAGCTTAGTAGGTAGCGGGGCCTACGAGCAGTACTTC.

The V gene is TRBV10-3, the J gene TRBJ1-6; D possibly corresponds to TRBD1 (5 bases). V was clipped by 6 bases and J by 7 bases, with 13 bases between them. The CDR3 has 14 amino acids. Germline-derived CDR1 and CDR2 are ENHRY and SYGVKD. This CDR3 is CAISPGPTNSPLHF. The DNA for the CDR3 is TGTGCCATCAGCCCGGGACCGACAAATTCACCCCTCCACTTT.

The table lists this clonotype with many counts. V usage is TRBV5-1 and J usage is TRBJ2-7, with TRBD1 matching over 9 bases. Germline-derived CDR1 and CDR2 are SGHRS and YFSETQ. The CDR3 is 15 amino acids. Trimming took 1 base from V and 2 from J; bases not matched to a gene: 4. The CDR3 here is CASSLRGQGTYEQYF. In nucleotides, the CDR3 is TGCGCCAGCAGCTTGAGGGGACAGGGAACCTACGAGCAGTACTTC.

This clonotype was observed a few times. CDR3 in amino acids: CASSYSPGAGELFF. In DNA form, the CDR3 reads TGTGCCAGCAGTTACTCGCCCGGGGCCGGGGAGCTGTTTTTT. The chain uses TRBV6-6 and TRBJ2-2; D perhaps matches TRBD2 (5 bases). Germline CDR1 MNHNY, CDR2 SVGAGI (reference sequence). V was cut by 0 bases and J by 6 bases, with 8 bases left in between. The CDR3 runs 14 residues.

Ten or more counts support this clonotype. V is TRBV18 and J is TRBJ2-3; D gene unclear. Trimming took 8 bases from V and 2 from J, leaving 8 bases between them. Germline values: CDR1 KGHSH, CDR2 LQKENI. The CDR3 loop spans 12 amino acids. CDR3 in amino acids: CASGFNTDTQYF. CDR3 coding DNA: TGTGCCAGCGGGTTTAACACAGATACGCAGTATTTT. The full variable domain, its missing parts supplied by reference TRBV18 and TRBJ2-3, is NAGVMQNPRHLVRRRGQEARLRCSPMKGHSHVYWYRQLPEEGLKFMVYLQKENIIDESGMPKERFSAEFPKEGPSILRIQQVVRGDSAAYFCASGFNTDTQYFGPGTRLTVL.

This clonotype occurred many times. V gene TRBV27 combines with J gene TRBJ2-1, with D uncertain. Germline CDR1 MNHEY, CDR2 SMNVEV (reference sequence). This CDR3 has 13 amino acids. Trimming cost V 8 bases and J 7 bases, with 15 bases left between them. DNA of the CDR3: TGTGCCAGCGGATGGTCCGACCGTAATGAGCAGTTCTTC. This sequence encodes CASGWSDRNEQFF.

The rearrangement uses TRBV5-1 and TRBJ1-2; D unresolved. Germline loops: CDR1 SGHRS, CDR2 YFSETQ. This CDR3 spans 14 amino acids. V was pared by 4 bases and J by 2 bases, with 12 bases between. The CDR3 loop reads CASSQSTGNYGYTF. CDR3 nucleotides: TGCGCCAGCAGCCAATCAACGGGGAACTATGGCTACACCTTC. Full variable domain (rest looked up from reference TRBV5-1 and TRBJ1-2): KAGVTQTPRYLIKTRGQQVTLSCSPISGHRSVSWYQQTPGQGLQFLFEYFSETQRNKGNFPGRFSGRQFSNSRSEMNVSTLELGDSALYLCASSQSTGNYGYTFGSGTRLTVV.

This sequence joins TRBV29-1 and TRBJ1-5, with 8 positions matching TRBD1. J was trimmed by 4 bases and V by 7 bases; bases with no gene match: 6. The CDR3 runs 13 residues. The germline V gene encodes CDR1 SQVTM and CDR2 ANQGSEA. The CDR3 DNA reads as TGCAGCGCCAGGACAGGGATGAATCAGCCCCAGCATTTT. Translated, it gives CSARTGMNQPQHF.

This clonotype was found many times. This chain links TRBV11-2 with TRBJ1-6, with D perhaps matching TRBD1 (6 bases). The V and J ends lost 0 bases and 7 bases respectively, with 7 bases between them. The CDR3 has 14 amino acids. The germline V gene has CDR1 SGHAT and CDR2 FQNNGV. The CDR3 loop is CASSLDRGNSPLHF. The CDR3 region has the DNA TGTGCCAGCAGCTTAGATAGGGGGAATTCACCCCTCCACTTT.

This clonotype was detected only a few times. The CDR3 coding sequence is TGTGCCAGCAGCCCACCGGCAGGGGGCGGCGAGCAGTACTTC. Amino acids: CASSPPAGGGEQYF. The chain joins TRBV7-2 to TRBJ2-7; 8 positions agree with TRBD1. Trimming took 5 bases from V and 6 from J; bases not matched to a gene: 9. Germline V gene lookup returns CDR1 SGHTA and CDR2 FQGNSA. This CDR3 has 14 amino acids.

In this sample, this clonotype turned up many times. The chain carries TRBV7-9 and TRBJ2-2; TRBD1 agrees at 7 bases. The germline V gene encodes CDR1 SEHNR and CDR2 FQNEAQ (reference sequence). The junction had 4 bases not matched to a gene; V was cut back by 6 bases and J by 0 bases. CDR3 length: 15 amino acids. In DNA form, the CDR3 reads TGTGCCAGCAGTCGGGACAGCACGAACACCGGGGAGCTGTTTTTT. Translating gives CASSRDSTNTGELFF.

This clonotype was recorded at least ten times. The chain combines TRBV29-1 with TRBJ2-1; possible D gene TRBD1, 6 bases. The CDR3 spans 12 residues. Per germline, CDR1 SQVTM and CDR2 ANQGSEA. V lost 6 bases, J lost 4 bases, and 10 bases lay in between. The CDR3, as DNA: TGCAGCGTGACAGGTATTTACAATGAGCAGTTCTTC. Amino acid sequence: CSVTGIYNEQFF.

A few counts support this clonotype. This chain joins TRBV13 and TRBJ1-2; no firm D call. Trimming pared 3 bases from V and 4 bases from J, leaving 12 bases between. The germline V gene encodes CDR1 PRHDT and CDR2 FYEKMQ (reference sequence). The CDR3 extends over 14 amino acids. The CDR3 protein is CASSFSGEAYGYTF. The CDR3 DNA reads TGTGCCAGCAGCTTCTCGGGCGAAGCCTATGGCTACACCTTC.

This clonotype was counted ten times or more. The chain has TRBV6-1 and TRBJ2-5; D gene unclear. V was cut by 6 bases and J by 1 base, with 9 bases left in between. Germline V gene lookup returns CDR1 MNHNS and CDR2 SASEGT. The CDR3 extends over 13 amino acids. The chain's CDR3 is CASSPVLQETQYF. The CDR3 region has the DNA TGTGCCAGCAGCCCGGTGCTCCAAGAGACCCAGTACTTC.

Only a few counts were recorded for this clonotype. The CDR3 region is CASSQDLLAGPNSPLHF. For the CDR3, the DNA is TGCGCCAGCAGCCAAGATTTACTGGCGGGGCCTAATTCACCCCTCCACTTT. The chain recombines TRBV4-3 with TRBJ1-6; tentatively, D is TRBD1 (5 bases). Trimming pared 0 bases from V and 6 bases from J, leaving 15 bases between. The CDR3 runs 17 residues. Looked up from germline, CDR1 is LGHNA and CDR2 is YSLEER.